Below, 8 T cell receptor beta chains from the same sample are listed, as sequenced in a study of tumor-infiltrating lymphocytes in primary liver carcinoma. The roughly 17-31 mg bulk tissue piece was not sorted before simultaneous RNA and DNA extraction. Production of TCR beta cDNA used roughly 480 ng total RNA together with a constant-region primer. ARM-PCR, slightly modified, supplied the TCR beta libraries through three nested multiplex PCR rounds. A C-beta reverse primer and TRBV1-TRBV30 forward primers served in each of the first two PCR rounds, at ten to eleven cycles apiece. TCRdb analysed the multiplex PCR reads with MiXCR anew, one entry per CDR3 protein. The sample records around 120,000 distinct CDR3 sequences, under 70% being singletons. The sequenced sample consisted of tumor-adjacent normal liver tissue. These receptors came from a woman aged 60-75 years with primary liver carcinoma and hepatitis B virus infection.

As to this clonotype: A much larger clone sits a single nucleotide away, making a read error possible. V is TRBV5-1 and J is TRBJ2-2; the D gene is possibly TRBD1 (6 bases). The CDR3 is 15 amino acids. CDR1 is SGHRS, CDR2 YFSETQ, per germline. V was clipped by 4 bases and J by 5 bases, with 15 bases between them. The CDR3, as DNA: TGCGCCAGCAGCGGCAGCGCGAGGGGGACCGGGGAGCTGTTTTTT. This gives the protein CASSGSARGTGELFF.

In its sample, this clonotype was seen many times. The gene calls are TRBV7-9 and TRBJ2-4; 7 nucleotides agree with TRBD1. The CDR3 has 14 residues. Looked up from germline, CDR1 is SEHNR and CDR2 is FQNEAQ (reference sequence). V lost 5 bases and J lost 7; bases outside the gene matches: 8. This CDR3 reads CASSHDRVGNIQYF. The CDR3 bases are TGTGCCAGCAGCCACGACAGGGTGGGGAACATTCAGTACTTC.

Of note for this clonotype: Sequence at one end of the junction differs from germline and may be a read error. The chain recombines TRBV18 with TRBJ2-1, with D possibly matching TRBD2 (6 bases). This CDR3 contains 17 residues. CDR1 is KGHSH and CDR2 is LQKENI in the germline V gene. The CDR3 DNA reads TGTGCCAGCTCACCTAGCGCGGGACCCTCCTCCTACATTGAGCAGTTCTTC. It translates to CASSPSAGPSSYIEQFF.

By sample share, this clonotype is medium-sized. CDR3 protein: CASSSGSGDQPQHF. The CDR3 nucleotides read TGTGCCAGCAGTTCAGGGTCGGGGGATCAGCCCCAGCATTTT. The chain joins TRBV12-3 or TRBV12-4 to TRBJ1-5; D might be TRBD1 (5 bases). The V gene lost 4 bases and the J gene lost 5 bases, with 12 bases spanning the gap. The CDR3 has 14 amino acids.

The gene calls are TRBV28 and TRBJ2-5; D uncertain. The CDR3 totals 12 residues. Between the trimmed V and J ends, which lost 5 bases and 2 bases, there was a span of 6 bases. The V gene's germline CDR1 is MDHEN and CDR2 SYDVKM. CDR3 sequence (DNA): TGTGCCAGCAGTGTTCTTCAAGAGACCCAGTACTTC. It codes for CASSVLQETQYF.

This clonotype turned up a few times. The chain carries TRBV12-3 or TRBV12-4 and TRBJ1-5; 10 bases fit TRBD1. This CDR3 spans 15 amino acids. J was trimmed by 4 bases and V by 8 bases; bases with no gene match: 8. DNA for the CDR3: TGTGCCAGCCCTATGACAGGGGGCTGTAATCAGCCCCAGCATTTT. This sequence encodes CASPMTGGCNQPQHF.

The V call is TRBV28, the J call TRBJ1-3; D not certain. Trimming left V 9 bases short and J 2 bases short, with 17 bases between. CDR1 and CDR2 from the germline V gene are MDHEN and SYDVKM. The CDR3 length is 15 residues. CDR3 sequence (DNA): TGTGCCAGTAGACCCGGGCCTGGGCCTGGAAACACCATATATTTT. Its protein product is CASRPGPGPGNTIYF.

This clonotype was recorded once. This may be a read error: a much more frequent sequence differs by one nucleotide. The chain uses TRBV30 and TRBJ1-5; 8 bases match TRBD1. Trimming at V came to 0 bases and at J to 4 bases, leaving 17 bases not matched to a gene. CDR3 length: 19 residues. The germline V gene has CDR1 GTSNPN and CDR2 SVGIG (reference sequence). The CDR3 loop is CAWSVCGFGDRRDNQPQHF. The CDR3 region has the DNA TGTGCCTGGAGTGTATGCGGCTTCGGGGACAGGAGGGATAATCAGCCCCAGCATTTT.